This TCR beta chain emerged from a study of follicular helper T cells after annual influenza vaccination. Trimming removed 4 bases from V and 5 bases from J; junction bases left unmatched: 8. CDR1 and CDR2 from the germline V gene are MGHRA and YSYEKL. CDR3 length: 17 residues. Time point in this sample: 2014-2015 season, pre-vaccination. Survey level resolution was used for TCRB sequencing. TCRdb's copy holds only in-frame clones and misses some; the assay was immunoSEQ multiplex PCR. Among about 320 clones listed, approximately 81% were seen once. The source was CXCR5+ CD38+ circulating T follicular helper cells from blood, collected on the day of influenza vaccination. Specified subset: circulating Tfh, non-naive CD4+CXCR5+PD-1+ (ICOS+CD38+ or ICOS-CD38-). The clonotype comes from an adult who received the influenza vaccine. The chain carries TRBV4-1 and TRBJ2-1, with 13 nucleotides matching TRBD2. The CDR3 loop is CASSLWTSGGSHNEQFF. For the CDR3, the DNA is TGCGCCAGCAGCCTTTGGACTAGCGGGGGTTCTCACAATGAGCAGTTCTTC.